These 26 T cell receptor beta chains were all obtained from the same sample, sequenced in a study of blood T cells in healthy people across ages. The second PCR ran roughly 6 to 11 cycles with a sample-barcoded 5' primer and J-beta primers. TCRdb independently ran MiXCR on the 5' RACE reads; one entry per CDR3 protein. The data show almost 800,000 distinct CDR3 sequences, 58% seen once. The sample was blood. These receptors were taken from a man aged 25 to 40 in good health.

This clonotype was seen more than once but under ten times. The chain combines TRBV12-3 or TRBV12-4 with TRBJ2-7, with D perhaps matching TRBD2 (5 bases). Trimming left V 9 bases short and J 0 bases short, with 15 bases between. This CDR3 is built from 14 residues. For the CDR3, the DNA is TGTGCCAGTCTGGCTAGCCCGAGCTCCTACGAGCAGTACTTC. Residues: CASLASPSSYEQYF.

The V call is TRBV20-1, the J call TRBJ2-4, with 8 bases identical to TRBD2. The DNA end lines up better with TRBJ2-7; the J call may be wrong. Per the germline V gene, CDR1 is DFQATT and CDR2 is SNEGSKA (reference sequence). The CDR3 extends over 14 amino acids. The CDR3 loop reads CSASAPAGAYEQYF. In DNA, the CDR3 is TGCAGTGCTAGCGCCCCAGCGGGGGCCTACGAGCAGTACTTC.

The chain carries TRBV5-6 and TRBJ2-3; 8 bases agree with TRBD2. The CDR3 covers 16 residues. Trimming cost V 7 bases and J 2 bases; bases outside gene matches: 12. Looked up from germline, CDR1 is SGHDT and CDR2 is YYEEEE. CDR3 bases: TGTGCCAGCGTCATAGGCGGCGGGGGGACCACAGATACGCAGTATTTT. It yields the protein CASVIGGGGTTDTQYF.

The chain uses TRBV29-1 and TRBJ2-3; D may correspond to TRBD1 or TRBD2 (5 bases each). Per germline, CDR1 SQVTM and CDR2 ANQGSEA. With 3 bases removed from V and 0 bases from J, the gap between germline ends came to 10 bases. The CDR3 is made up of 14 amino acids. Here the CDR3 DNA reads TGCAGCGTTGAGGGACCATTTAGCACAGATACGCAGTATTTT. It encodes CSVEGPFSTDTQYF.

The chain has TRBV10-3 and TRBJ1-2; perhaps TRBD1 as D (5 bases). Trimming took 3 bases from V and 8 from J, leaving 16 bases between them. Per the germline V gene, CDR1 is ENHRY and CDR2 is SYGVKD. This CDR3 is built from 14 residues. The CDR3 reads CAISDPGYVNGYTF. The CDR3 DNA is TGTGCCATCAGTGATCCAGGGTATGTGAACGGCTACACCTTC.

The V call is TRBV2, the J call TRBJ2-3; D might be TRBD1 (5 bases). Trimming removed 1 base from V and 4 bases from J, with 18 bases in between. The CDR3 consists of 17 residues. CDR1 and CDR2 from the germline V gene are SNHLY and FYNNEI. CDR3 loop: CASSEDFSGSGADTQYF. The CDR3 DNA sequence: TGTGCCAGCAGTGAAGATTTTTCAGGGTCCGGCGCAGATACGCAGTATTTT.

This clonotype was found a few times. This sequence joins TRBV4-2 and TRBJ1-2; no firm D call. V gave up 1 base and J gave up 7 bases, with 4 bases separating them. Germline values: CDR1 LGHNA, CDR2 YNFKEQ. This CDR3 is built from 11 residues. For the CDR3, the DNA is TGTGCCAGCAGCCAAGCGGGTGGCTACACCTTC. Translated, it gives CASSQAGGYTF.

The V call is TRBV7-9, the J call TRBJ1-5; D is unresolved. Germline V gene sequence: CDR1 SEHNR, CDR2 FQNEAQ (reference sequence). This CDR3 region has 12 residues. Between the trimmed V and J ends, which lost 2 bases and 7 bases, there was a span of 6 bases. CDR3 nucleotides: TGTGCCAGCAGCTTACAGGAACAGCCCCAGCATTTT. Translating gives CASSLQEQPQHF.

Comment on this clonotype: Germline and junction disagree at one end, which may indicate a read error. This chain connects TRBV7-2 to TRBJ2-7, with a weak D call TRBD2 (6 bases). In germline, CDR1 is SGHTA, CDR2 FQGNSA. The CDR3 spans 13 residues. CDR3 loop: CVSTGGGSYEQYF. CDR3 nucleotides: TGTGTCAGCACCGGGGGAGGCTCCTACGAGCAGTACTTC.

There are a few counts of this clonotype. The J gene is TRBJ1-1, the V gene TRBV10-3, with a possible D match to TRBD1 (5 bases). CDR1 and CDR2 from the germline V gene are ENHRY and SYGVKD. V shed 3 bases and J shed 1 base, with 12 bases lying between them. The CDR3 spans 15 residues. For the CDR3, the DNA is TGTGCCATCAGTGAAGTACAGGACACGAACACTGAAGCTTTCTTT. Encoded protein: CAISEVQDTNTEAFF.

This clonotype was seen a handful of times. The gene calls are TRBV20-1 and TRBJ2-1; the match to TRBD2 covers 15 bases. Germline CDR1 and CDR2: DFQATT and SNEGSKA (reference sequence). Trimming at V came to 3 bases and at J to 9 bases, leaving 6 bases not matched to a gene. The CDR3 loop spans 15 amino acids. CDR3 loop: CSASREGLAGGEQFF. CDR3 coding DNA: TGCAGTGCTAGTAGGGAGGGACTAGCGGGGGGTGAGCAGTTCTTC.

The J gene is TRBJ2-7, the V gene TRBV24-1; 9 nucleotides align to TRBD1. The DNA end is a closer match to TRBJ2-5, so the J assignment may be wrong. Germline-derived CDR1 and CDR2 are KGHDR and SFDVKD. The CDR3 totals 16 residues. The CDR3 loop reads CATSDLTGGSGETQYF. CDR3 bases: TGTGCCACCAGTGATTTGACAGGGGGCTCGGGTGAGACCCAGTACTTC.

Only a few counts were recorded for this clonotype. The chain combines TRBV7-8 with TRBJ1-2; 8 bases match TRBD1. V lost 6 bases, J lost 1 base, and 10 bases stayed unmatched. Germline V gene data show CDR1 as SGHVS and CDR2 as FQNEAQ. The CDR3 loop spans 16 amino acids. This CDR3 is CASSSRQGPSNYGYTF. The CDR3 DNA sequence: TGTGCCAGCAGTTCTAGACAGGGGCCAAGTAACTATGGCTACACCTTC.

This clonotype occurred a few times. The V call is TRBV6-2 or TRBV6-3, the J call TRBJ1-2, with TRBD1 matching over 8 bases. After removal of 5 bases from V and 4 bases from J, the junction contained 6 bases not matched to a gene. CDR1 MNHEY and CDR2 SVGEGT come from the germline V gene. The CDR3 spans 14 residues. CDR3 bases: TGTGCCAGCAGTCCGCGGACAGGGAGCTATGGCTACACCTTC. This translates into CASSPRTGSYGYTF.

The rearrangement uses TRBV19 and TRBJ2-5; D is undetermined. The CDR3 has 13 residues. The V end was cut by 6 bases, the J end by 13 bases, with 21 bases between. The germline V gene has CDR1 LNHDA and CDR2 SQIVND (reference sequence). CDR3 nucleotides: TGTGCCAGTAGCCCTGGAAGGGTTGAGGAGCGGTACTTC. Protein sequence: CASSPGRVEERYF. Full variable domain (outside the CDR3, taken from reference TRBV19 and TRBJ2-5): DGGITQSPKYLFRKEGQNVTLSCEQNLNHDAMYWYRQDPGQGLRLIYYSQIVNDFQKGDIAEGYSVSREKKESFPLTVTSAQKNPTAFYLCASSPGRVEERYFGPGTRLLVL.

The chain uses TRBV6-1 and TRBJ1-6, with 8 positions matching TRBD1. This CDR3 region has 14 residues. V was pared by 4 bases and J by 16 bases, with 12 bases of the junction left unmatched. Germline V gene sequence: CDR1 MNHNS, CDR2 SASEGT. The CDR3 nucleotides read TGTGCCAGCAGTGCGAGCCAGGGGGCTTTCGAACTCCACTTT. This encodes CASSASQGAFELHF.

This chain connects TRBV16 to TRBJ1-2, with D perhaps TRBD1 (5 bases). The length of the CDR3 is 15 residues. V was trimmed by 4 bases and J by 1 base, leaving 13 bases between them. CDR1 is KGHSY and CDR2 is FQNENV in the germline V gene. The CDR3 DNA reads as TGTGCCAGCAGCCTCGACAGCGCGGTTAACTATGGCTACACCTTC. It translates to CASSLDSAVNYGYTF.

V is TRBV7-2 and J is TRBJ2-7; TRBD1 might be the D (6 bases). The closer fit of TRBJ2-5 to the DNA end suggests the J call may be wrong. This CDR3 comprises 15 residues. CDR1 is SGHTA, CDR2 FQGNSA, per germline. CDR3 bases: TGTGCCAGCAGCTTTACCCTCCGGACAGCGGAGACCCAGTACTTC. Amino acid sequence: CASSFTLRTAETQYF.

The chain uses TRBV18 and TRBJ1-2, with 12 bases that match TRBD1. With 2 bases clipped from V and 7 bases from J, the junction kept 8 bases outside the gene matches. Per the germline V gene, CDR1 is KGHSH and CDR2 is LQKENI. CDR3 length: 16 amino acids. This CDR3 reads CASSPFEGQGASGYTF. CDR3 in DNA: TGTGCCAGCTCACCATTCGAGGGACAGGGGGCAAGTGGCTACACCTTC.

This clonotype was counted a few times. The gene calls are TRBV28 and TRBJ2-5, with D perhaps matching TRBD2 (5 bases). The CDR3 extends over 16 amino acids. Germline V gene data show CDR1 as MDHEN and CDR2 as SYDVKM. The V gene lost 4 bases and the J gene lost 0 bases, with 15 bases spanning the gap. The CDR3 loop reads CASSSFGRRYQETQYF. The DNA for the CDR3 is TGTGCCAGCAGTTCCTTCGGTCGGAGGTACCAAGAGACCCAGTACTTC.

Concerning this clonotype itself: One end of the junction varies from germline; a read error may be responsible. The chain combines TRBV6-5 with TRBJ1-1; D is possibly TRBD1 (5 bases). Per the germline V gene, CDR1 is MNHEY and CDR2 is SVGAGI. The CDR3 is 13 residues long. In DNA form, the CDR3 reads TGTGCCGGCAGTTACGAAAGGGGCACTGAAGCTTTCTTT. Translating it yields CAGSYERGTEAFF.

As for this clonotype: The junction differs from germline at one of its ends, possibly a read error. The V and J genes are TRBV2 and TRBJ1-2, with 7 bases lining up with TRBD1. Germline V gives CDR1 SNHLY, CDR2 FYNNEI. This CDR3 is built from 13 residues. For the CDR3, the DNA is TGTGCCAGCCAAAGAGGGACAGACTATGGCTACATCTTC. It specifies CASQRGTDYGYIF. The entire variable domain, with the rest obtained from reference TRBV2 and TRBJ1-2, is as follows: EPEVTQTPSHQVTQMGQEVILRCVPISNHLYFYWYRQILGQKVEFLVSFYNNEISEKSEIFDDQFSVERPDGSNFTLKIRSTKLEDSAMYFCASQRGTDYGYIFGSGTRLTVV.

This clonotype was found a few times. V and J are TRBV29-1 and TRBJ2-7; D is perhaps TRBD1 (5 bases). This CDR3 region has 14 residues. V dropped 4 bases and J dropped 3 bases, with 16 bases sitting between them. Germline V gene sequence: CDR1 SQVTM, CDR2 ANQGSEA. The CDR3 DNA reads as TGCAGCGTTGCGGGCTTTGGGGCCCTCTACGAGCAGTACTTC. Protein: CSVAGFGALYEQYF.

The chain carries TRBV7-9 and TRBJ2-7; the match to TRBD2 covers 14 bases. After removal of 4 bases from V and 4 bases from J, the junction contained 15 bases not matched to a gene. This CDR3 has 19 residues. Germline V CDR1 and CDR2: SEHNR, FQNEAQ (reference sequence). The CDR3 protein is CASSSRWPGLAGEGYEQYF. CDR3 coding DNA: TGTGCCAGCAGCTCCCGCTGGCCGGGACTAGCGGGAGAGGGTTACGAGCAGTACTTC.

The sample holds many counts of this clonotype. The chain has TRBV5-1 and TRBJ2-5, with D unclear. Per the germline V gene, CDR1 is SGHRS and CDR2 is YFSETQ. This CDR3 spans 13 amino acids. Trimming cost V 2 bases and J 2 bases, with 7 bases left between them. CDR3 loop: CASSLSGQETQYF. CDR3 nucleotide sequence: TGCGCCAGCAGCTTATCTGGTCAAGAGACCCAGTACTTC. The full variable domain, rest sourced from reference TRBV5-1 and TRBJ2-5, is KAGVTQTPRYLIKTRGQQVTLSCSPISGHRSVSWYQQTPGQGLQFLFEYFSETQRNKGNFPGRFSGRQFSNSRSEMNVSTLELGDSALYLCASSLSGQETQYFGPGTRLLVL.

This clonotype was detected a few times. V and J are TRBV7-9 and TRBJ2-5; no reliable D call. V was cut by 1 base and J by 4 bases, with 13 bases left in between. The CDR3 is 15 amino acids. CDR1 SEHNR and CDR2 FQNEAQ come from the germline V gene (reference sequence). This CDR3 is CASSLDLTYTETQYF. CDR3 DNA: TGTGCCAGCAGCTTAGATTTGACTTACACAGAGACCCAGTACTTC. Based on the CDR3 plus reference TRBV7-9 and TRBJ2-5, the full variable domain is DTGVSQNPRHKITKRGQNVTFRCDPISEHNRLYWYRQTLGQGPEFLTYFQNEAQLEKSRLLSDRFSAERPKGSFSTLEIQRTEQGDSAMYLCASSLDLTYTETQYFGPGTRLLVL.